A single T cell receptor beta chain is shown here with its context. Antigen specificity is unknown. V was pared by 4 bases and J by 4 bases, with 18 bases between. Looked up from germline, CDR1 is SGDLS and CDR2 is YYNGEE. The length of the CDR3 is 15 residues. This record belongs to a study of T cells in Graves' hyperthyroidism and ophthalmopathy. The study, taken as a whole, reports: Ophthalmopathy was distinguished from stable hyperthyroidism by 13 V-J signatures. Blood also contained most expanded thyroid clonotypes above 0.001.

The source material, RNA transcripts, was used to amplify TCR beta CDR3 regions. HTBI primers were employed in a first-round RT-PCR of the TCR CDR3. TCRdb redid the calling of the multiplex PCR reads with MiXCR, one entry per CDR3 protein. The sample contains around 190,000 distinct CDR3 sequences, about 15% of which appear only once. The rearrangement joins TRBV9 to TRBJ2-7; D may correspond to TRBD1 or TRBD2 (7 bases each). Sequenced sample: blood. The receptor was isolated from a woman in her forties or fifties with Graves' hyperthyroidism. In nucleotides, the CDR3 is TGTGCCAGCAGCCCCGGGGGAGGGGGCGGTTACGAGCAGTACTTC. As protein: CASSPGGGGGYEQYF.